These T cell receptor beta chains were read from a single sample in a study of blood T cell repertoires in COVID-19. Profiling relied on immunoSEQ multiplex PCR, and the TCRdb table lists in-frame clones only, not all of them. This table has 200,000 or so clones, 65% to 85% appearing once. The sample was PBMCs or T cells enriched from blood (not recorded which). Receptor source: a man aged 40-49 years who had recovered from COVID-19. Both conserved end residues are part of each CDR3. The order of the fields is V gene, CDR3 length, D gene, J gene, CDR3 protein. The D gene is left open where the match is weak.

V gene: TRBV5-1
CDR3 length: 14
D gene: TRBD1
J gene: TRBJ1-1
CDR3 protein: CASRGDRAGTEAFF

V gene: TRBV4-3
CDR3 length: 17
D gene: -
J gene: TRBJ1-4
CDR3 protein: CASSQGLYSATNEKLFF

V gene: TRBV6-2/TRBV6-3
CDR3 length: 15
D gene: -
J gene: TRBJ1-5
CDR3 protein: CASSYNPGANQPQHF

V gene: TRBV9
CDR3 length: 14
D gene: -
J gene: TRBJ2-3
CDR3 protein: CASSVSGYTDTQYF

V gene: TRBV5-4
CDR3 length: 13
D gene: -
J gene: TRBJ1-1
CDR3 protein: CASSSRENTEAFF

V gene: TRBV2
CDR3 length: 11
D gene: -
J gene: TRBJ2-5
CDR3 protein: CASSVKETQYF

V gene: TRBV20-1
CDR3 length: 19
D gene: TRBD1
J gene: TRBJ2-7
CDR3 protein: CSASARRAGQGHATYEQYF

V gene: TRBV6-6
CDR3 length: 13
D gene: TRBD1
J gene: TRBJ1-3
CDR3 protein: CASETNTRGDGYF

V gene: TRBV4-2
CDR3 length: 16
D gene: TRBD2
J gene: TRBJ2-1
CDR3 protein: CASSQARRRGYHEQFF

V gene: TRBV18
CDR3 length: 15
D gene: -
J gene: TRBJ1-1
CDR3 protein: CASSPPGGVNTEAFF

V gene: TRBV10-3
CDR3 length: 15
D gene: TRBD1
J gene: TRBJ1-2
CDR3 protein: CAISDLDRASQTAIF

V gene: TRBV24-1
CDR3 length: 16
D gene: TRBD1
J gene: TRBJ1-4
CDR3 protein: CATSDGQGGSNEKLFF

V gene: TRBV23-1
CDR3 length: 15
D gene: -
J gene: TRBJ1-5
CDR3 protein: CAYGGGHRSNQPQHF

V gene: TRBV7-8
CDR3 length: 18
D gene: TRBD1
J gene: TRBJ2-2
CDR3 protein: CASSSDIGGQGNTGELFF

V gene: TRBV7-2
CDR3 length: 14
D gene: TRBD1
J gene: TRBJ2-7
CDR3 protein: CASSLQLGQGEQYF

V gene: TRBV7-2
CDR3 length: 15
D gene: TRBD1
J gene: TRBJ2-1
CDR3 protein: CASSFLDRGYNEQFF

V gene: TRBV9
CDR3 length: 15
D gene: TRBD1
J gene: TRBJ1-1
CDR3 protein: CASSVVGTGVAEAFF

V gene: TRBV4-1
CDR3 length: 17
D gene: TRBD2
J gene: TRBJ2-1
CDR3 protein: CASSQGTTSGKYNEQFF

V gene: TRBV6-2/TRBV6-3
CDR3 length: 14
D gene: -
J gene: TRBJ1-1
CDR3 protein: CASSQGQMNTEAFF

V gene: TRBV18
CDR3 length: 14
D gene: TRBD1
J gene: TRBJ1-2
CDR3 protein: CASSQRDRVYGYTF

V gene: TRBV19
CDR3 length: 15
D gene: -
J gene: TRBJ1-1
CDR3 protein: CASSALGRGGTEAFF

V gene: TRBV5-4
CDR3 length: 16
D gene: TRBD1
J gene: TRBJ2-4
CDR3 protein: CASSAGTGGAKNIQYF

V gene: TRBV6-4
CDR3 length: 15
D gene: -
J gene: TRBJ1-4
CDR3 protein: CASSDSRGDFEKLFF

V gene: TRBV11-2
CDR3 length: 17
D gene: TRBD2
J gene: TRBJ2-3
CDR3 protein: CASSQGVTSGSTDTQYF

V gene: TRBV6-5
CDR3 length: 15
D gene: -
J gene: TRBJ1-2
CDR3 protein: CASSYEGPIGGGYTF

V gene: TRBV19
CDR3 length: 13
D gene: TRBD1
J gene: TRBJ1-1
CDR3 protein: CASSDRGLTEAFF